A single sample gave rise to the 9 T cell receptor beta chains below, sequenced in a study of graft-versus-host responses after intestinal transplantation. Co-plated with roughly 200,000 CFSE-labeled responder cells were roughly 200,000 irradiated, violet-dye-labeled stimulator cells. Using immunoSEQ multiplex PCR, the repertoire was profiled, and TCRdb retains in-frame clones only, with some absent. The sample comprises about 22,000 clones, 40% to 50% of which are singletons, and 1.5% to 2% rests with the top ten. The source was alloreactive CD8+ T cells from a mixed lymphocyte reaction culture, collected before intestinal transplant. Stated subset: CFSE-low proliferating T cells sorted from roughly six-day pre-transplant mixed lymphocyte reaction (GvH or HvG direction). The receptors come from a human patient who received an intestinal transplant.

V gene TRBV29-1 combines with J gene TRBJ2-1; TRBD1 is a possible D gene (5 bases). This CDR3 has 14 amino acids. The V end was cut by 7 bases, the J end by 0 bases, with 13 bases between. Germline CDR1 is SQVTM and CDR2 is ANQGSEA. CDR3 region: CSGKGDRSYNEQFF. CDR3 DNA: TGCAGCGGAAAAGGGGATCGCTCCTACAATGAGCAGTTCTTC.

A word on this clone: One end of the junction is discordant with germline, which a read error may explain. The rearrangement joins TRBV2 to TRBJ1-2; D call uncertain. CDR1 and CDR2 (germline): SNHLY, FYNNEI. CDR3 size: 13 residues. As DNA, the CDR3 is TGTGCCAGCAGCGAAGACACCAACTATGGCTACACCTTC. It translates to CASSEDTNYGYTF. The full variable domain, its missing parts supplied by reference TRBV2 and TRBJ1-2, is EPEVTQTPSHQVTQMGQEVILRCVPISNHLYFYWYRQILGQKVEFLVSFYNNEISEKSEIFDDQFSVERPDGSNFTLKIRSTKLEDSAMYFCASSEDTNYGYTFGSGTRLTVV.

This clone rates as medium-sized. The chain combines TRBV9 with TRBJ1-3, with D maybe TRBD1 (6 bases). Germline V CDR1 and CDR2: SGDLS, YYNGEE. Trimming removed 4 bases from V and 0 bases from J, with 11 bases in between. The CDR3 is 15 residues long. CDR3 DNA sequence: TGTGCCAGCAGCCCTACACAGGGCTCTGGAAACACCATATATTTT. This sequence encodes CASSPTQGSGNTIYF.

The chain carries TRBV11-2 and TRBJ2-5; 10 nucleotides line up with TRBD2. After removal of 4 bases from V and 6 bases from J, the junction contained 20 bases not matched to a gene. The CDR3 runs to 19 residues. CDR1 is SGHAT and CDR2 is FQNNGV in the germline V gene. The CDR3 region has the DNA TGTGCCAGCAGCTGGGGGGAGTCCGGACTAGCGGCCGGGTGGAAGACCCAGTACTTC. It encodes CASSWGESGLAAGWKTQYF.

This clone is labeled as medium-sized. The chain couples TRBV6-5 to TRBJ2-1; TRBD2 matches 15 bases. Trimming took 2 bases from V and 10 from J; bases not matched to a gene: 6. CDR1 and CDR2 (germline): MNHEY, SVGAGI. The CDR3 sequence is 16 residues long. The DNA for the CDR3 is TGTGCCAGCAGTTACCCTTCGGGACTAGCGGGAGGCGAGCAGTTCTTC. It specifies CASSYPSGLAGGEQFF.

V usage is TRBV19 and J usage is TRBJ2-7; 7 bases agree with TRBD2. This CDR3 is 13 amino acids long. Germline-derived CDR1 and CDR2 are LNHDA and SQIVND (reference sequence). Trimming at V came to 3 bases and at J to 6 bases, leaving 5 bases not matched to a gene. The CDR3 nucleotides read TGTGCCAGTAGTATTCAGATAGCGGGCGAGCAGTACTTC. This encodes CASSIQIAGEQYF.

The gene calls are TRBV6-5 and TRBJ1-2, with 7 bases lining up with TRBD1. V lost 2 bases and J lost 2; bases outside the gene matches: 2. Germline CDR1 MNHEY, CDR2 SVGAGI. The CDR3 contains 14 residues. CDR3 DNA: TGTGCCAGCAGTTACAGGACAGGCAACTATGGCTACACCTTC. This codes for CASSYRTGNYGYTF.

The genes are TRBV6-6 and TRBJ1-5, with 7 nucleotides matching TRBD1. CDR3 length: 16 residues. Germline V gives CDR1 MNHNY, CDR2 SVGAGI (reference sequence). The V segment lost 2 bases and the J segment 1 base; nucleotides outside the gene matches: 5. This CDR3 reads CASSYTDRVSNQPQHF. As DNA, the CDR3 is TGTGCCAGCAGTTACACTGACAGGGTCAGCAATCAGCCCCAGCATTTT.

This clone was detected a few times. The chain couples TRBV7-9 to TRBJ2-1; unclear D gene. The V and J ends lost 3 bases and 0 bases respectively, with 9 bases between them. This CDR3 is 15 amino acids long. Germline values: CDR1 SEHNR, CDR2 FQNEAQ (reference sequence). CDR3 in amino acids: CASSFATRSYNEQFF. In nucleotides, the CDR3 is TGTGCCAGCAGCTTCGCGACCCGCTCCTACAATGAGCAGTTCTTC.